This T cell receptor (beta chain) is from a study of T cell repertoires in cytomegalovirus infection. Whole-study context: Recently identified HLA-C-restricted CMV epitopes were used, and well-studied HLA-B-restricted CMV epitopes were used as well.

Points from the study as a whole: HLA-C-restricted CMV clonotypes gave the most frequent clonotype in two of eight donors.

This clonotype showed up many times. Its specificity is not known. TCRdb independently ran MiXCR on the reads; one entry per CDR3 protein. In the table there are hundreds of thousands of distinct CDR3 sequences, under 35% of which are singletons. The source was cultured PBMCs, collected from culture after CMV antigen stimulation. This TCR was sampled from a human donor in good health (CMV status not recorded). Some clones in this sample may be carry-over from other donors' samples.

The CDR3 sequence: CAISGGATEQYF. The CDR3 DNA follows: TGTGCCATCAGTGGGGGGGCTACCGAGCAGTACTTC. The chain employs TRBV10-3 and TRBJ2-7; D is possibly TRBD1 or TRBD2 (6 bases each). Germline values: CDR1 ENHRY, CDR2 SYGVKD. V gave up 4 bases and J gave up 6 bases, with 10 bases separating them. The CDR3 has 12 amino acids.